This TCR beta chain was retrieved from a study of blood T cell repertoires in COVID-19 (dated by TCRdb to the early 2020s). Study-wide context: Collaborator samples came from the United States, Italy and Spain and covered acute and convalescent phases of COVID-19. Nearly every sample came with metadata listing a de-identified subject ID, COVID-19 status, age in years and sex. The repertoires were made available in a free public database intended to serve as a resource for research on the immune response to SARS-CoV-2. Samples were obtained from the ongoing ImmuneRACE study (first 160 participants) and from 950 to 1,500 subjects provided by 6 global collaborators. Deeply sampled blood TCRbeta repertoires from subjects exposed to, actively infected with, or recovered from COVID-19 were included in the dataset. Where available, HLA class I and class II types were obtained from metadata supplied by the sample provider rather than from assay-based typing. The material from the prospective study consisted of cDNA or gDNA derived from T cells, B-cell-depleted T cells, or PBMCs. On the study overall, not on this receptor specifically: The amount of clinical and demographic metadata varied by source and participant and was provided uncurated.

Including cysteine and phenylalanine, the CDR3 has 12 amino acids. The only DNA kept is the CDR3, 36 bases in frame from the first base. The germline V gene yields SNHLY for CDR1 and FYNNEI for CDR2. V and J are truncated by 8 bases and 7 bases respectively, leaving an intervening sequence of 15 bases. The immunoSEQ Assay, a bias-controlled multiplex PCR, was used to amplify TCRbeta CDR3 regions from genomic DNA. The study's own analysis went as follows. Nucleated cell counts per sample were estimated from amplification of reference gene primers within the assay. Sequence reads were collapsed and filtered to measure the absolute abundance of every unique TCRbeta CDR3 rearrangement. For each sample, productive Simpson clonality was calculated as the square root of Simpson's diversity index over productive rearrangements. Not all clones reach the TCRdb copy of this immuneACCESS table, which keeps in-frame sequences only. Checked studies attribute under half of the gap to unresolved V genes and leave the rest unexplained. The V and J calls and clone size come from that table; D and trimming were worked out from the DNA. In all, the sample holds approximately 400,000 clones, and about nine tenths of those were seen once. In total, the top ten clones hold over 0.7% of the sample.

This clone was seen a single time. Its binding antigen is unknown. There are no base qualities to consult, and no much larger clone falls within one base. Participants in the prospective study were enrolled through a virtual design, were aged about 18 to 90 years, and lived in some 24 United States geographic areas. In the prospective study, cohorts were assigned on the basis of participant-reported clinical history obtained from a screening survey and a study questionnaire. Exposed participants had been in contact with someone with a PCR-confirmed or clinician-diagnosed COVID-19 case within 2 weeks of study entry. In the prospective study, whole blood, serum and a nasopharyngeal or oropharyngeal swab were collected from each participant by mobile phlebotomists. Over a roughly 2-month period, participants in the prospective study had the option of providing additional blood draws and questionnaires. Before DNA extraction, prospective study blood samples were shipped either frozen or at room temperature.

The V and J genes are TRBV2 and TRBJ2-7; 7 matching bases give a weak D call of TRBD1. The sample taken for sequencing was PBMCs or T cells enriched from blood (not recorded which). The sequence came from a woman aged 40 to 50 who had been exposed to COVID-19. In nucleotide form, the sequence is TGTGCCAGCGCCAGGGGGGCGGGGGAGCAGTACTTC. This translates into CASARGAGEQYF.